The following is a TCR beta chain sequence with its context. Produced via immunoSEQ multiplex PCR; TCRdb's table is partial and in-frame only. The sample has 130,000 to 150,000 clones, 75% to 90% seen once. These data come from a study of blood T cell repertoires in COVID-19. The receptor comes from a man between 70 and 80 years old who had recovered from COVID-19. Material: peripheral blood.

The CDR3 is CAISERLGGTDTQYF. DNA of the CDR3: TGTGCCATCAGTGAGAGACTAGGTGGCACAGATACGCAGTATTTT. The rearrangement joins TRBV10-3 to TRBJ2-3; D might be TRBD2 (6 bases). V lost 2 bases and J 1 base, leaving 10 bases between the germline ends. Germline V lookup: CDR1 ENHRY, CDR2 SYGVKD. CDR3 length: 15 amino acids.